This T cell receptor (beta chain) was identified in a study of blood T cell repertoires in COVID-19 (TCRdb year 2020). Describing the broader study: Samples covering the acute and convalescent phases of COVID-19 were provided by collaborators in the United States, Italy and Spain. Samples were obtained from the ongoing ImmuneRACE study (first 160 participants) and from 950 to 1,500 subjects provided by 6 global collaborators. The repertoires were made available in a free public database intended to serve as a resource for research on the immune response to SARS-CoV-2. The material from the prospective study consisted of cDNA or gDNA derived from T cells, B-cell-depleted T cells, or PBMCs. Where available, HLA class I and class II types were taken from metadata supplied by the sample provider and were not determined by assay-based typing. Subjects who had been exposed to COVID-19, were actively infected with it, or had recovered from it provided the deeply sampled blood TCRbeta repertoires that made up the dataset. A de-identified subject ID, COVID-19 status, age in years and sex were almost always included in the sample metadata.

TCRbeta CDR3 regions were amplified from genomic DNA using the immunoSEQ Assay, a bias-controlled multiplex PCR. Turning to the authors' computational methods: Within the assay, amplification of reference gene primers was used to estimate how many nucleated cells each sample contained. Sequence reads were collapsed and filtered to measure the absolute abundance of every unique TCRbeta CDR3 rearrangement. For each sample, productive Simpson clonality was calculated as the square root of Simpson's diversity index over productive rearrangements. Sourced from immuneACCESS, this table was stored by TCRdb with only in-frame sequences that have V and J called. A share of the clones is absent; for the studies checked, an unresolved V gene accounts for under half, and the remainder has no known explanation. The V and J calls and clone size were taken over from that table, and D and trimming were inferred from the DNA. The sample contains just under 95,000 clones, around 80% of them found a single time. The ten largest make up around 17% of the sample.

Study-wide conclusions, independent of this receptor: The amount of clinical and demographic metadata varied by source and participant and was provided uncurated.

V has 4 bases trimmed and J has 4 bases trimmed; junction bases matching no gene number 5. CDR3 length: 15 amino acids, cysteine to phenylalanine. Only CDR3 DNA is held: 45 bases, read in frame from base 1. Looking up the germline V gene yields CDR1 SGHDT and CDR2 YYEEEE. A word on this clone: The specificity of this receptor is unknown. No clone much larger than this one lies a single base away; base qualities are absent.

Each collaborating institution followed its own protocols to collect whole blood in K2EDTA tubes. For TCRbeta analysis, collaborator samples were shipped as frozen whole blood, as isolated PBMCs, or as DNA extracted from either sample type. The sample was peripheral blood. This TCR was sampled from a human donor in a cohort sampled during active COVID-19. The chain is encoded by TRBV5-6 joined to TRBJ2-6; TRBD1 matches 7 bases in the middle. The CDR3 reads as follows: CASSETGAGANVLTF. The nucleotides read TGTGCCAGCAGCGAAACAGGGGCCGGGGCCAACGTCCTGACTTTC.